This T cell receptor beta chain appears in the sequencing data of a study of shared clonotypes between healthy human individuals. Broader study findings: The diversity represented, both genetic and in exposure history, was limited by few donors. Between four donors, naive CD4 clonotypes were shared at a level of around 4.8%. As a rule, naive subsets had a larger estimated richness than memory subsets.

To note about this clone: As yet, its antigen is unknown.

Libraries were prepared by immunoSEQ multiplex PCR; TCRdb keeps only in-frame clonotypes and omits some of them. The sample consists of about 2.3 million clones, 85% to 95% of them appearing once. Germline CDR1 and CDR2: MNHNY and SVGAGI (reference sequence). The V end lost 0 bases, the J end lost 7 bases, and 9 bases lay between the germline ends. This CDR3 region has 13 residues. The rearrangement links TRBV6-6 to TRBJ2-5; D uncertain. Material: naive CD4+ T cells from PBMCs. Sample subset: CD45RA+ positively selected. The sequence derives from a man aged 18-30 years in good health. Some clones in this sample may be carry-over from other donors' samples. CDR3 bases: TGTGCCAGCAGTTACTCGTTGTACAGGACCCAGTACTTC. This translates into CASSYSLYRTQYF.